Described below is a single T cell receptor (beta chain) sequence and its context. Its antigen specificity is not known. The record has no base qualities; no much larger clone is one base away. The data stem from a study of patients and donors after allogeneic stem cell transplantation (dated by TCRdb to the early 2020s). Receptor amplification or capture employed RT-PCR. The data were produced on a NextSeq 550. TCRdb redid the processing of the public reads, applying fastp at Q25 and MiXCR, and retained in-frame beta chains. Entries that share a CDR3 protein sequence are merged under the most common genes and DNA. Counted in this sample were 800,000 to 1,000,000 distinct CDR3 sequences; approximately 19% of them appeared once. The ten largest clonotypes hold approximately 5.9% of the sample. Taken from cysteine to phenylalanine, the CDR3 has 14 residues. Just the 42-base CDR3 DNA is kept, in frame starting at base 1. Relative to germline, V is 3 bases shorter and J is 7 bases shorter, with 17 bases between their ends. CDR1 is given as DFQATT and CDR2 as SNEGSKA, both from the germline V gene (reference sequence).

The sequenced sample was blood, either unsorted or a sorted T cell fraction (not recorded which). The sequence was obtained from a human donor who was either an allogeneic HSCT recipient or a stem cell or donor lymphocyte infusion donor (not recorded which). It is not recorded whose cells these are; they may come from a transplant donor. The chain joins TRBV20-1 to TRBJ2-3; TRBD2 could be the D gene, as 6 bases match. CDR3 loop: CSASRGGIENTQYF. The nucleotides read TGCAGTGCTAGTCGTGGCGGGATCGAGAATACGCAGTATTTT.